This paragraph reports one T cell receptor (beta chain). Its specificity is unknown. The sample comes from a study of cytomegalovirus exposure and HLA in healthy donors. About the study: Previous work identified some 120 million unique TCR beta sequences from about 179 million T cells. Findings and caveats of the study: Being productive about 87% or about 30% of the time was typical of most TCR beta V segments in an earlier analysis. Researchers reportedly found TCR beta sequences accurately predicted most subjects' HLA-A and HLA-B alleles.

With 4 bases removed from V and 1 base from J, the gap between germline ends came to 11 bases. The CDR3 consists of 15 residues. Germline assignment: CDR1 MNHEY and CDR2 SVGAGI. It was with 60 Vbeta and 13 Jbeta primers that the PCR ran. Authors' analysis steps: There were around 78 million unique TCR beta chains by a later count, and 10 million to 12 million of them were shared. Clones were sequenced by immunoSEQ multiplex PCR, and TCRdb holds only the in-frame ones, with some missing. V, J and clone size derive from that table, while D and trimming were established from the DNA sequence. The sample holds some 180,000 clones, about 78% seen once.

The sequenced material came from PBMCs. The chain is built from TRBV6-5 and TRBJ2-1; tentatively, D is TRBD2 (6 bases). The receptor comes from a woman between 25 and 40 years old in good health and CMV-seronegative. The CDR3 DNA sequence: TGTGCCAGCAGTTCCCGACTAGTATCCTACAATGAGCAGTTCTTC. The encoded protein is CASSSRLVSYNEQFF.